The T cell receptor beta chain described here comes from a study of shared T cell receptors in the human thymus. CDR1 SEHNR and CDR2 FQNEAQ come from the germline V gene (reference sequence). Trimming took 5 bases from V and 5 from J; bases not matched to a gene: 13. The CDR3 has 17 amino acids. Profiling relied on immunoSEQ multiplex PCR, and the TCRdb table lists in-frame clones only, not all of them. The top ten hold about 0.03% of the sample, which has 55,000 to 75,000 clones, nearly 95% seen once. This chain joins TRBV7-9 and TRBJ2-2, with 8 bases lining up with TRBD1. Sequencing used thymocytes. The clonotype comes from a human donor. The CDR3 coding sequence is TGTGCCAGCAGCCTGCATTACCGGGACAGGTCTACCGGGGAGCTGTTTTTT. The encoded protein is CASSLHYRDRSTGELFF. The full variable domain, in which reference TRBV7-9 and TRBJ2-2 provide the parts outside the CDR3, is DTGVSQNPRHKITKRGQNVTFRCDPISEHNRLYWYRQTLGQGPEFLTYFQNEAQLEKSRLLSDRFSAERPKGSFSTLEIQRTEQGDSAMYLCASSLHYRDRSTGELFFGEGSRLTVL.